The 24 T cell receptor beta chains below all came from one sample that was sequenced in a study of T cells in tuberculosis. Using immunoSEQ multiplex PCR, the repertoire was profiled, and TCRdb retains in-frame clones only, with some absent. The data show roughly 29,000 clones, more than 80% seen once. The material sequenced was PBMCs. All receptors derive from a donor between 10 and 35 years old with latent tuberculosis or without tuberculosis infection.

This CDR3 reads CASSYVVGDRYEQYF. The CDR3 DNA sequence: TGTGCCAGCAGTTACGTCGTAGGGGATCGGTACGAGCAGTACTTC. This rearrangement joins TRBV6-5 to TRBJ2-7; tentative D call: TRBD1 (5 bases). Germline V lookup: CDR1 MNHEY, CDR2 SVGAGI. The CDR3 is 15 residues long. Trimming removed 2 bases at V and 4 bases at J, with 15 bases between.

V usage is TRBV7-9 and J usage is TRBJ2-3; D remains unclear. Trimming pared 5 bases from V and 2 bases from J, leaving 11 bases between. CDR1 SEHNR and CDR2 FQNEAQ come from the germline V gene (reference sequence). CDR3 size: 14 residues. CDR3 nucleotide sequence: TGTGCCAGCAGCCCGTTCGGGTTCACAGATACGCAGTATTTT. This sequence encodes CASSPFGFTDTQYF.

The chain has TRBV19 and TRBJ2-3; TRBD1 is a possible D gene (6 bases). With 2 bases removed from V and 2 bases from J, the gap between germline ends came to 14 bases. The germline gives CDR1 LNHDA, CDR2 SQIVND (reference sequence). This CDR3 comprises 16 residues. Here the CDR3 reads CASSIRGQPITDTQYF. In DNA, the CDR3 is TGTGCCAGTAGTATAAGAGGACAGCCTATCACAGATACGCAGTATTTT.

The gene calls are TRBV5-6 and TRBJ2-1, with TRBD1 matching 7 bases. This CDR3 spans 16 amino acids. Germline values: CDR1 SGHDT, CDR2 YYEEEE. V dropped 2 bases and J dropped 4; count of bases not matched to a gene: 9. The CDR3 reads CASSLRGQLLYNEQFF. The CDR3 nucleotides read TGTGCCAGCAGCTTAAGGGGGCAGTTACTATACAATGAGCAGTTCTTC.

The V gene is TRBV28, the J gene TRBJ2-3; a weak D match, TRBD1 (5 bases). V dropped 9 bases and J dropped 0 bases, with 13 bases sitting between them. The length of the CDR3 is 14 residues. From germline, CDR1 is MDHEN and CDR2 SYDVKM. Written as DNA, the CDR3 is TGTGCCAGTTCGACAGACCTTAGCACAGATACGCAGTATTTT. It encodes CASSTDLSTDTQYF.

This rearrangement joins TRBV28 to TRBJ2-5; a weak D match, TRBD1 (7 bases). This CDR3 comprises 14 residues. V dropped 3 bases and J dropped 2 bases, with 10 bases sitting between them. Germline V gene lookup returns CDR1 MDHEN and CDR2 SYDVKM. The CDR3 region has the DNA TGTGCCAGCAGTTTGCCAGGGGGGCAAGAGACCCAGTACTTC. Its translation: CASSLPGGQETQYF.

The rearrangement uses TRBV7-6 and TRBJ2-1; possibly TRBD1 for D (5 bases). Germline lookup yields CDR1 SGHVS and CDR2 FNYEAQ. The CDR3 runs to 12 residues. Trimming removed 2 bases at V and 9 bases at J, with 8 bases between. The CDR3 DNA follows: TGTGCCAGCAGCTTACGTAGGGGTGAGCAGTTCTTC. Its protein product is CASSLRRGEQFF.

The J gene is TRBJ1-4, the V gene TRBV5-1; D uncertain. CDR1 SGHRS and CDR2 YFSETQ come from the germline V gene. V lost 0 bases, J lost 8 bases, and 23 bases lay in between. This CDR3 contains 18 residues. This chain's CDR3 is CASSLAPFGGELREKLFF. For the CDR3, the DNA is TGCGCCAGCAGCTTGGCCCCTTTTGGCGGGGAACTGAGAGAAAAACTGTTTTTT.

V is TRBV11-3 and J is TRBJ2-1; TRBD2 matches 7 bases. V shed 5 bases and J 4 bases; nucleotides not matched to a gene: 5. The germline gives CDR1 SGHNT, CDR2 YENEEA. The CDR3 sequence is 14 residues long. The CDR3 region has the DNA TGTGCCAGCAGCCCCGAGGGAGGGTACAATGAGCAGTTCTTC. Residues: CASSPEGGYNEQFF.

This rearrangement joins TRBV7-2 to TRBJ2-7; TRBD2 is a possible D gene (6 bases). Germline V gives CDR1 SGHTA, CDR2 FQGNSA. There are 12 residues in the CDR3. The germline V and J ends were trimmed by 5 bases and 4 bases, with 9 bases remaining between them. The CDR3 coding sequence is TGTGCCAGCAGCCGACGGGGGTACGAGCAGTACTTC. Encoded protein: CASSRRGYEQYF. The variable domain in full, completed from reference TRBV7-2 and TRBJ2-7, reads GAGVSQSPSNKVTEKGKDVELRCDPISGHTALYWYRQSLGQGLEFLIYFQGNSAPDKSGLPSDRFSAERTGGSVSTLTIQRTQQEDSAVYLCASSRRGYEQYFGPGTRLTVT.

The J gene is TRBJ1-3, the V gene TRBV6-4, with 7 bases matching TRBD1. The J segment lost 4 bases and the V segment lost 0 bases, leaving 27 bases of the junction unmatched. There are 23 residues in the CDR3. CDR1 is MRHNA, CDR2 SNTAGT, per germline. The CDR3 DNA reads TGTGCCAGCAGTGACTCGTTGTGGGCCCAAGACAGGGCTAAGAGGTGGTGCGGAAACACCATATATTTT. This sequence encodes CASSDSLWAQDRAKRWCGNTIYF.

The genes are TRBV28 and TRBJ1-5; the match to TRBD1 covers 9 bases. Trimming took 7 bases from V and 4 from J; bases not matched to a gene: 5. This CDR3 comprises 14 residues. Germline loops: CDR1 MDHEN, CDR2 SYDVKM. This chain's CDR3 is CASTPTGGNQPQHF. The CDR3 DNA reads TGTGCCAGCACCCCGACAGGGGGGAATCAGCCCCAGCATTTT.

The J gene is TRBJ2-4, the V gene TRBV7-9; D possibly corresponds to TRBD1 (6 bases). The CDR3 extends over 19 amino acids. Trimming removed 5 bases from V and 0 bases from J, with 23 bases in between. Germline values: CDR1 SEHNR, CDR2 FQNEAQ (reference sequence). The CDR3 sequence: CASSIQQGWLRVAKNIQYF. CDR3 sequence (DNA): TGTGCCAGCAGCATACAACAGGGTTGGCTTAGGGTAGCCAAAAACATTCAGTACTTC.

This rearrangement joins TRBV19 to TRBJ1-4; D is unclear. This CDR3 contains 17 residues. The germline V and J ends were trimmed by 5 bases and 2 bases, with 18 bases remaining between them. Germline CDR1 and CDR2: LNHDA and SQIVND (reference sequence). The CDR3 nucleotides read TGTGCCAGTAGTCCCTTGATGCAGAGCGATACTAATGAAAAACTGTTTTTT. Amino acids: CASSPLMQSDTNEKLFF.

J is TRBJ2-2 and V is TRBV29-1; no clear D. Trimming removed 5 bases from V and 2 bases from J, with 6 bases in between. Germline V lookup: CDR1 SQVTM, CDR2 ANQGSEA. The length of the CDR3 is 12 residues. The CDR3 is CSVQHNTGELFF. DNA of the CDR3: TGCAGCGTTCAACATAACACCGGGGAGCTGTTTTTT.

This rearrangement joins TRBV28 to TRBJ2-7; TRBD1 agrees at 7 bases. The CDR3 is made up of 19 amino acids. Germline values: CDR1 MDHEN, CDR2 SYDVKM. After removal of 4 bases from V and 3 bases from J, the junction contained 21 bases not matched to a gene. The CDR3 protein is CASSSTGHIFQTTGYEQYF. The DNA for the CDR3 is TGTGCCAGCAGTTCGACAGGGCACATATTTCAGACTACGGGCTACGAGCAGTACTTC.

CDR3 loop: CASSPSRYEQYF. The CDR3 nucleotides read TGTGCCAGCTCACCGAGCCGGTACGAGCAGTACTTC. This rearrangement joins TRBV18 to TRBJ2-7; D unresolved. V shed 3 bases and J shed 4 bases, with 7 bases lying between them. This CDR3 contains 12 residues. Germline V lookup: CDR1 KGHSH, CDR2 LQKENI.

This clone was observed a single time. This chain uses TRBV9 with TRBJ2-2, with 7 bases matching TRBD1. The length of the CDR3 is 15 residues. Germline V gene sequence: CDR1 SGDLS, CDR2 YYNGEE. V lost 3 bases, J lost 5 bases, and 7 bases stayed unmatched. The CDR3 DNA reads as TGTGCCAGCAGCGCAAGACAGGGAGAAACCGGGGAGCTGTTTTTT. Its protein product is CASSARQGETGELFF.

V and J are TRBV7-9 and TRBJ1-3; D unresolved. In germline, CDR1 is SEHNR, CDR2 FQNEAQ (reference sequence). The CDR3 spans 15 residues. Trimming took off 5 bases at V and 0 bases at J, with 11 bases between the two ends. The CDR3 DNA follows: TGTGCCAGCAGCCTACTCGTTAGCTCTGGAAACACCATATATTTT. It translates to CASSLLVSSGNTIYF.

V is TRBV6-5 and J is TRBJ2-7; 12 bases agree with TRBD1. This CDR3 has 13 amino acids. Germline CDR1 reads MNHEY; CDR2 reads SVGAGI. The V segment lost 10 bases and the J segment 5 bases; nucleotides outside the gene matches: 6. CDR3: CAIGTGGKNEQYF. CDR3 nucleotide sequence: TGTGCCATCGGGACAGGGGGCAAGAACGAGCAGTACTTC.

This clone was counted once. The chain employs TRBV28 and TRBJ1-2, with 9 bases aligning to TRBD1. The germline V gene encodes CDR1 MDHEN and CDR2 SYDVKM. The CDR3 length is 16 residues. J lost 4 bases, V lost 5 bases, and 11 bases had no gene match. This CDR3 reads CASSPVPGQGFYGYTF. The DNA of the CDR3 is TGTGCCAGCAGTCCTGTCCCGGGACAGGGTTTCTATGGCTACACCTTC.

This chain connects TRBV4-3 to TRBJ2-1; D is perhaps TRBD1 (5 bases). CDR1 is LGHNA and CDR2 is YSLEER in the germline V gene. This CDR3 has 14 amino acids. Trimming stripped 0 bases from V and 7 bases from J, with 10 bases between. CDR3 bases: TGCGCCAGCAGCCAAGACGGACATAGGAATGAGCAGTTCTTC. Amino acids: CASSQDGHRNEQFF.

The chain recombines TRBV28 with TRBJ1-1; D may be TRBD1 (5 bases). Deletions cut 5 bases from V and 4 bases from J, with 17 bases between. Germline V gene sequence: CDR1 MDHEN, CDR2 SYDVKM. This CDR3 has 15 residues. The CDR3 region has the DNA TGTGCCAGCAGTCCCCGAAAGGGGAGGAGCACTGAAGCTTTCTTT. Protein sequence: CASSPRKGRSTEAFF.

The rearrangement uses TRBV7-8 and TRBJ2-1; 10 bases fit TRBD2. V shed 1 base and J 4 bases; nucleotides not matched to a gene: 10. The length of the CDR3 is 18 residues. Per germline, CDR1 SGHVS and CDR2 FQNEAQ. CDR3: CASSLEGDWTSGYNEQFF. In nucleotides, the CDR3 is TGTGCCAGCAGCTTAGAGGGGGATTGGACTAGCGGATACAATGAGCAGTTCTTC.